This is a list of T cell receptor beta chains from one sample in a study of shared clonotypes between healthy human individuals. Sequenced by immunoSEQ multiplex PCR; TCRdb stores in-frame clones only, minus some. The table has 1.5 million to 1.9 million clones, 98% seen once. The sequencing sample was made of naive CD4+ T cells sorted from blood. These receptors were taken from a man aged 25-45 years in good health. Each CDR3 is given with its conserved first and last residue.

TRBV25-1,TRBJ1-4,CASSSRQGVLHEKLFF
TRBV9,TRBJ1-2,CASSVLDREDGYTF
TRBV18,TRBJ2-7,CASSPRGGRSSYEQYF
TRBV7-8,TRBJ1-5,CASSSRDLNQPQHF
TRBV7-2,TRBJ2-7,CASSPHAGPRNF
TRBV28,TRBJ1-2,CASSDLKAGIVHGYTF
TRBV4-2,TRBJ2-2,CASSHPPPGQGGNTGELFF
TRBV7-2,TRBJ2-7,CASSLERFVMSEQYF
TRBV10-3,TRBJ2-4,CAIKAGAKNIQYF
TRBV5-1,TRBJ2-7,CASSLGGTEYEQYF
TRBV18,TRBJ2-7,CASSHLDRGYEQYF
TRBV11-3,TRBJ2-4,CASSSPDAGQNIQYF
TRBV5-1,TRBJ2-7,CASSLGDRGYEQYF
TRBV9,TRBJ1-5,CASSPRMDQPQHF
TRBV5-4,TRBJ2-7,CASSRRGYRQGQYF
TRBV2,TRBJ1-3,CASRLSRGGNTIYF
TRBV18,TRBJ1-4,CASSLASDRNEKLFF
TRBV4-3,TRBJ2-2,CASSPSGVTGELFF
TRBV29-1,TRBJ1-2,CSYSSGQGGFRDGYTF
TRBV19,TRBJ2-1,CASSMGGTSVNNEQFF
TRBV7-9,TRBJ2-5,CASSPHRDRVIRETQYF
TRBV6-4,TRBJ2-3,CASSPKMDETVQYF
TRBV10-2,TRBJ2-3,CASSEPGQGADTQYF
TRBV5-1,TRBJ2-3,CASSLAGWTGGDTQYF
TRBV28,TRBJ2-7,CASTDAGISYEQYF
TRBV6-1,TRBJ1-1,CASSDRYGVQKNTEAFF
TRBV27,TRBJ2-7,CASTTLDHRGGYEQYF
TRBV9,TRBJ1-1,CASSARPGGTTEAFF
TRBV7-9,TRBJ2-7,CASSLQSGRVSYEQYF
TRBV11-2,TRBJ1-3,CASSLDLGNTIYF
TRBV28,TRBJ1-3,CASSSGGRRLGNTIYF
TRBV7-9,TRBJ2-7,CASSIALYEQYF
TRBV7-2,TRBJ2-2,CASSLGTLNTGELFF
TRBV19,TRBJ1-1,CASSPATSGTEAFF
TRBV6-1,TRBJ1-5,CASSDIRGGQPQHF
TRBV28,TRBJ2-2,CASVRTHASGELFF
TRBV30,TRBJ1-3,CAWSVWTGRSGNTIYF
TRBV5-1,TRBJ1-4,CASSKTGPRKTNEKLFF
TRBV30,TRBJ1-1,CAWSVGWNTEAFF
TRBV29-1,TRBJ2-7,CSVRGTNYEQYF
TRBV5-1,TRBJ2-3,CASSWTSGPDTQYF